The clone carrying this T cell receptor (beta chain) has a handful of counts. Antigen: not known. The source of the sample is a study of T-cell memory formation after mild COVID-19. At the level of the study: Largely donor-specific sequence clusters came from two donors.

This CDR3 spans 15 amino acids. From germline, CDR1 is MGHRA and CDR2 YSYEKL. The V segment lost 0 bases and the J segment 4 bases; nucleotides outside the gene matches: 5. Study-wide results and caveats: Pre-infection memory already had some responding clones, implying cross-reactive memory joined. The study found contracting CD4+ clones mainly in CM and EM and contracting CD8+ clones in EMRA.

Researchers used 5'RACE with constant-segment primers to make TCR alpha and TCR beta cDNA libraries that carry sample barcodes and UMIs. TCRdb re-called the 5' RACE reads through MiXCR, storing one row per CDR3 protein. Of fewer than 550,000 distinct CDR3 sequences in the sample, 20% were seen once. This clonotype was obtained from an adult woman who had mild COVID-19 (a few samples of this study predate the infection). Cell type and time point are not known. This chain connects TRBV4-1 to TRBJ2-7, with 8 bases that match TRBD2. Sequencing input: PBMCs or a T cell subset sorted from them (not recorded which). CDR3 residues: CASSQERASGYEQYF. In DNA form, the CDR3 reads TGCGCCAGCAGCCAAGAACGGGCTAGCGGGTACGAGCAGTACTTC.